These 8 T cell receptor beta chains came from one sample sequenced in a study of cytomegalovirus exposure and HLA in healthy donors (TCRdb year 2017). Library generation was performed with the immunoSEQ multiplex PCR assay. The multiplex PCR relied on a mix of 60 forward primers for TCR Vbeta segments and 13 reverse primers for TCR Jbeta segments. TCRdb obtained this table from immuneACCESS and retained in-frame rearrangements with V and J assigned. These tables miss some clones; where compared with another copy, unresolved V genes account for less than half of the shortfall, and the remainder is unexplained. The sample data list some 130,000 clones, and 79% of these were observed just once. Of the sample, just under 1% is held by the ten largest clones. The source material was PBMCs. The source is a man aged 18 to 35 in good health and CMV-seronegative.

The count of this clone is one. V is TRBV11-1 and J is TRBJ2-1, with 10 bases lining up with TRBD1. The CDR3 is made up of 15 amino acids. V shed 5 bases and J 5 bases; nucleotides not matched to a gene: 6. The germline CDR1 and CDR2 sequences are SGHAT and FQDESV (reference sequence). The CDR3 region is CASSTGTGVHNEQFF. CDR3 in DNA: TGTGCCAGCAGCACCGGGACAGGGGTCCACAATGAGCAGTTCTTC.

The rearrangement links TRBV11-2 to TRBJ2-7, with a tentative D call TRBD2 (6 bases). The CDR3 extends over 16 amino acids. Trimming removed 4 bases from V and 2 bases from J, with 18 bases in between. The germline V gene has CDR1 SGHAT and CDR2 FQNNGV. The CDR3 sequence: CASSSGGGRDAYEQYF. CDR3 nucleotides: TGTGCCAGCAGCTCTGGGGGAGGCAGGGATGCCTACGAGCAGTACTTC.

The chain links TRBV11-2 to TRBJ2-1; the D gene is possibly TRBD2 (7 bases). Germline values: CDR1 SGHAT, CDR2 FQNNGV. Trimming shortened V by 4 bases and J by 7 bases, and 17 bases separated the two germline ends. The CDR3 has 15 residues. The CDR3, as DNA: TGTGCCAGCAGCTCAAGGGGGGGGTCGGGAAATGAGCAGTTCTTC. This codes for CASSSRGGSGNEQFF.

The CDR3 DNA sequence: TGTGCCAGCAGCGAGGGGCAGGGGAACACCTACGAGCAGTACTTC. Its translation is CASSEGQGNTYEQYF. The rearrangement uses TRBV9 and TRBJ2-7, with TRBD1 as a possible D gene (6 bases). The CDR3 has 15 amino acids. V lost 3 bases and J 2 bases, leaving 15 bases between the germline ends. Germline CDR1 and CDR2: SGDLS and YYNGEE.

The chain couples TRBV6-6 to TRBJ2-7, with TRBD1 matching over 8 bases. With 2 bases clipped from V and 4 bases from J, the junction kept 10 bases outside the gene matches. Germline loops: CDR1 MNHNY, CDR2 SVGAGI (reference sequence). The CDR3 is 16 residues long. The CDR3 loop is CASSYPTTGGQYEQYF. The CDR3 coding sequence is TGTGCCAGCAGTTACCCTACCACAGGGGGTCAATACGAGCAGTACTTC.

As concerns this clone: In the same sample, other DNA sequences code for this CDR3. The chain employs TRBV5-1 and TRBJ1-2; D gene unclear. The CDR3 runs 13 residues. Trimming left V 4 bases short and J 3 bases short, with 10 bases between. The V gene's germline CDR1 is SGHRS and CDR2 YFSETQ. CDR3 amino acids: CASSPGFYYGYTF. The CDR3 coding sequence is TGCGCCAGCAGCCCGGGGTTCTACTATGGCTACACCTTC.

The rearrangement joins TRBV29-1 to TRBJ2-5; D possibly corresponds to TRBD1 (5 bases). V was trimmed by 7 bases and J by 3 bases, leaving 15 bases between them. Germline V gene sequence: CDR1 SQVTM, CDR2 ANQGSEA. CDR3 size: 13 residues. The CDR3: CSAQGQGKETQYF. CDR3 sequence (DNA): TGCAGCGCTCAAGGCCAGGGAAAAGAGACCCAGTACTTC. The complete variable domain, with remaining parts taken from reference TRBV29-1 and TRBJ2-5, reads SAVISQKPSRDICQRGTSLTIQCQVDSQVTMMFWYRQQPGQSLTLIATANQGSEATYESGFVIDKFPISRPNLTFSTLTVSNMSPEDSSIYLCSAQGQGKETQYFGPGTRLLVL.

The chain is built from TRBV21-1 and TRBJ1-1; no check of the table's D call, TRBD1, against the DNA was made. TRBV21-1 is termed a pseudogene. This CDR3 comprises 19 residues. CDR3 in DNA: TGTGCCAGCAGCAAAGGGGCCGGGACAGGGGGCACTAGGGACACTGAAGCTTTCTTT. Amino acids: CASSKGAGTGGTRDTEAFF.